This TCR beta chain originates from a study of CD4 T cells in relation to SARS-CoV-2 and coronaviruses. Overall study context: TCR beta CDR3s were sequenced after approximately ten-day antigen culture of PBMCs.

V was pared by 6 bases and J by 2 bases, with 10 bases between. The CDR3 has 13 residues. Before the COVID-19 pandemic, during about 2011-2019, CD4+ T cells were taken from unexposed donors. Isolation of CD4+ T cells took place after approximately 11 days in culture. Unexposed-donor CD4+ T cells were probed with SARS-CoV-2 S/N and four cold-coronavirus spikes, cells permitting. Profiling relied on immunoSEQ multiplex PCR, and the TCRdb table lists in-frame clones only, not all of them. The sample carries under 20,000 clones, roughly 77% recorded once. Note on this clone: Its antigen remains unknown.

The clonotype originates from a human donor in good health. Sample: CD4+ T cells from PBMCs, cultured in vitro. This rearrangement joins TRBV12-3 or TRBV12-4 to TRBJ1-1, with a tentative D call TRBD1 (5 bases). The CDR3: CASSPTANTEAFF. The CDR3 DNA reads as TGTGCCAGCAGCCCGACAGCCAACACTGAAGCTTTCTTT.